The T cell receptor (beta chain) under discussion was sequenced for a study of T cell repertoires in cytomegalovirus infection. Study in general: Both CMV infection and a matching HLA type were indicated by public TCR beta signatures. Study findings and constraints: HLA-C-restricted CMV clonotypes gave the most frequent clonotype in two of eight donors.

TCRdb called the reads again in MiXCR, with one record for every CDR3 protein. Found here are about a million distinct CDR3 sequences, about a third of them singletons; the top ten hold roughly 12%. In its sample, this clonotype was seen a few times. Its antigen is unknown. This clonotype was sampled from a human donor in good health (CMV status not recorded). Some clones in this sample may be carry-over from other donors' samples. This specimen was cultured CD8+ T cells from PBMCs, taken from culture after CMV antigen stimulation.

CDR3: CASSGGGRYEQYF. Written as DNA, the CDR3 is TGTGCCAGCTCAGGGGGCGGAAGGTACGAGCAGTACTTC. The chain joins TRBV19 to TRBJ2-7; 8 bases line up with TRBD1. V shed 9 bases, J shed 4 bases, and the junction held 8 bases outside the gene matches. Germline lookup yields CDR1 LNHDA and CDR2 SQIVND (reference sequence). The CDR3 has 13 residues.